These T cell receptor beta chains were read from a single sample in a study of neurological immune-mediated disorders. TCRdb recomputed calls from the 5' RACE reads with MiXCR, one row per CDR3 protein. The sample lists some 50,000 distinct CDR3 sequences, 16% seen once, with 4.4% in the top ten. Sample: PBMCs. The receptors come from a man aged 55 to 70 in good health. CDR3s include the opening cysteine and the closing phenylalanine or tryptophan.

v_gene,j_gene,CDR3aa
TRBV7-2,TRBJ2-7,CASNLAGGSYEQYF
TRBV3-1,TRBJ2-3,CASSQQAGPGSLTQYF
TRBV12-3/TRBV12-4,TRBJ1-1,CASSLQANTEAFF
TRBV25-1,TRBJ2-5,CASSEWGTGGGETQYF
TRBV20-1,TRBJ1-1,CSASRGDTEAFF
TRBV5-1,TRBJ2-2,CASSFAGGDTGELFF
TRBV28,TRBJ2-3,CASSPARGTGFPDTQYF
TRBV14,TRBJ2-1,CASSQDRWQGAGNEQFF
TRBV5-5,TRBJ2-5,CASSFWGRGETQYF
TRBV5-1,TRBJ2-5,CASSLGYGLAEETQYF
TRBV27,TRBJ2-1,CASRRTSVANEQFF
TRBV12-3/TRBV12-4,TRBJ1-1,CASSLARTSTTPTEAFF
TRBV20-1,TRBJ2-2,CSVRTSANTGELFF
TRBV5-1,TRBJ2-7,CASSRSGQGAYEQYF
TRBV5-1,TRBJ2-5,CASSPGGPQETQYF
TRBV7-3,TRBJ2-1,CASSQLQGEQFF
TRBV6-5,TRBJ2-7,CASSFLISEEPYEQYF
TRBV7-2,TRBJ2-7,CASSLLEGDYEQYF
TRBV11-3,TRBJ2-1,CASSISRGGSIAYNEQFF
TRBV7-2,TRBJ2-2,CASSLGLAANGELFF
TRBV5-1,TRBJ2-4,CASRADRGRRNIQYF
TRBV7-2,TRBJ2-7,CASSPGTGSYEQYF
TRBV20-1,TRBJ2-2,CSARVEGGSTGELFF
TRBV5-1,TRBJ1-1,CASSLGHRGTEAFF
TRBV20-1,TRBJ2-3,CSARVSGGVTDTQYF
TRBV7-2,TRBJ2-3,CASRKGSGFTDTQYF
TRBV5-1,TRBJ2-2,CASSLNLATGELFF
TRBV27,TRBJ2-2,CASRTSWNTGELFF
TRBV11-2,TRBJ2-1,CASSPGLAGEQFF
TRBV7-2,TRBJ2-5,CASSFVAQGSTGGSWETQYF
TRBV29-1,TRBJ2-5,CSVEVTAQETQYF
TRBV27,TRBJ2-7,CASSFSRELYEQYF
TRBV29-1,TRBJ2-7,CSVLAGTEEQYF
TRBV7-2,TRBJ1-2,CASSLDRPGGGGYTF
TRBV5-1,TRBJ1-1,CASSLDWTRNTEAFF
TRBV20-1,TRBJ2-6,CSASPQDVLTF
TRBV5-1,TRBJ2-5,CASSPALVQETQYF